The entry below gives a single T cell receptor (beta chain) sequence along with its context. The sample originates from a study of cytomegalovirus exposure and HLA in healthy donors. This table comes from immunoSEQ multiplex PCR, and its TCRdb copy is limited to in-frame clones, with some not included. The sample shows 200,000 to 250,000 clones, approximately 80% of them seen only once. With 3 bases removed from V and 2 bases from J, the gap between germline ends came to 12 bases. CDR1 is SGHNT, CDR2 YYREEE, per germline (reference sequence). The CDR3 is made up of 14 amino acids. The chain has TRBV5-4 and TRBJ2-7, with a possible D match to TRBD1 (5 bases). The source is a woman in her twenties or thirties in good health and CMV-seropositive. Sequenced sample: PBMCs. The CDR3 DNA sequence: TGTGCCAGCAGCTCCCCAGGGAAAGCCTACGAGCAGTACTTC. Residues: CASSSPGKAYEQYF.